The present entry profiles one TCR beta chain with its context. As yet, its antigen is unknown. The data originate from a study of graft-versus-host responses after intestinal transplantation. Study details: Multivisceral, liver-intestinal, or isolated intestinal grafts went to recipients. For two to four years after anti-thymocyte globulin induction, all recipients took tacrolimus and steroids. Overall study results and limits: Within the allografts of patients who had graft-donor T cell macrochimerism, graft-versus-host to host-versus-graft clonal ratios were high. Recipient marrow showed GvH clones, some seen first in ileum or blood.

The protocol was immunoSEQ multiplex PCR, while the TCRdb copy is restricted to in-frame clones and leaves out a portion. There are 85,000 to 100,000 clones in the sample; less than 95% occur only once, and around 0.37% lies in the top ten. The CDR3 covers 21 residues. Trimming at V came to 3 bases and at J to 1 base, leaving 16 bases not matched to a gene. The germline V gene has CDR1 KGHSH and CDR2 LQKENI. The rearrangement joins TRBV18 to TRBJ2-6; 9 bases fit TRBD1. The sequencing used unstimulated CD4+ T cells sorted from spleen or lymph node cells, collected before transplant. The clonotype originates from a human donor who was the organ donor for an intestinal transplant. The CDR3 sequence is CASSPIEIRDRVSSGANVLTF. CDR3 coding DNA: TGTGCCAGCTCACCTATAGAAATCCGGGACAGGGTGTCTTCTGGGGCCAACGTCCTGACTTTC.